This T cell receptor beta chain originates from a study of T-cell memory formation after mild COVID-19. The 5'RACE method, run with constant-segment primers, produced TCR alpha and TCR beta cDNA libraries (carrying sample barcodes and UMIs). TCRdb itself ran the 5' RACE reads through MiXCR, one entry per CDR3 protein. The sample gives roughly 150,000 distinct CDR3 sequences, around 15% of which show up once; roughly 28% is in the top ten. Regarding the study as a whole: There was a balanced CD4/CD8 profile in clones contracting day 15 to 85, and later expanders leaned CD4+.

This clonotype was counted at least ten times. The target antigen is unknown. The CDR3 consists of 12 residues. CDR1 and CDR2 from the germline V gene are SGHVS and FNYEAQ. With 5 bases removed from V and 1 base from J, the gap between germline ends came to 5 bases. Sample: PBMCs or a T cell subset sorted from them (not recorded which). The chain uses TRBV7-6 and TRBJ2-5; no clear D. The receptor was derived from an adult woman who had mild COVID-19 (a few samples of this study predate the infection). Cell type and time point are not known. CDR3 DNA sequence: TGTGCCAGCAGCCCCCTCCAAGAGACCCAGTACTTC. Protein: CASSPLQETQYF.